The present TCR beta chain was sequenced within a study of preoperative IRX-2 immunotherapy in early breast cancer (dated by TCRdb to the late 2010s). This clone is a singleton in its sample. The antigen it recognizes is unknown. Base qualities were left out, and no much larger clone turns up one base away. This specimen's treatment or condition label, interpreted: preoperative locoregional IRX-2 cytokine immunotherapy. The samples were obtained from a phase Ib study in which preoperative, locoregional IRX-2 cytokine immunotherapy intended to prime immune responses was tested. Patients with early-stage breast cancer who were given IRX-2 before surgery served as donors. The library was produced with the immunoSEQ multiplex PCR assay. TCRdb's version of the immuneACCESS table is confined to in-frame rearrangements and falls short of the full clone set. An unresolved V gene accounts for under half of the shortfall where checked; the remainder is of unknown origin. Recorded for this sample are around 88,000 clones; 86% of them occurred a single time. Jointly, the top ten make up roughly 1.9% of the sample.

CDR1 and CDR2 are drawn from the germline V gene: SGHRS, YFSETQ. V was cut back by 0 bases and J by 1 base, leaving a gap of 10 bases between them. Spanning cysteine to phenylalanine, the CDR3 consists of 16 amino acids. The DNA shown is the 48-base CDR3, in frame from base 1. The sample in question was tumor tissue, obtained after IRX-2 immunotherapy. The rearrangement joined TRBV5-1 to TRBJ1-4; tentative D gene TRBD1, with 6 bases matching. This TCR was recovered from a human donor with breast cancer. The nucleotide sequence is TGCGCCAGCAGCTTGGGACAGGTGCAAACTAATGAAAAACTGTTTTTT. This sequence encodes CASSLGQVQTNEKLFF. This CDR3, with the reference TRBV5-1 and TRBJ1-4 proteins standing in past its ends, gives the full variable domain KAGVTQTPRYLIKTRGQQVTLSCSPISGHRSVSWYQQTPGQGLQFLFEYFSETQRNKGNFPGRFSGRQFSNSRSEMNVSTLELGDSALYLCASSLGQVQTNEKLFFGSGTQLSVL.